These 28 T cell receptor beta chains were all obtained from the same sample, sequenced in a study of blood T cell repertoires in COVID-19. Method: immunoSEQ multiplex PCR; TCRdb's copy keeps in-frame clones and lacks some. The sample lists roughly 240,000 clones, approximately 82% occurring once. The specimen sequenced was peripheral blood. Source of these receptors: a man aged 60 to 69 who had recovered from COVID-19.

This chain uses TRBV5-1 with TRBJ2-5; the D is unclear. The V gene lost 4 bases and the J gene lost 5 bases, with 15 bases spanning the gap. The CDR3 has 14 residues. Looked up from germline, CDR1 is SGHRS and CDR2 is YFSETQ. The CDR3 DNA follows: TGCGCCAGCAGCCGACCCCGGGTCGGGGAGACCCAGTACTTC. This sequence encodes CASSRPRVGETQYF. The full variable domain, rest sourced from reference TRBV5-1 and TRBJ2-5, is KAGVTQTPRYLIKTRGQQVTLSCSPISGHRSVSWYQQTPGQGLQFLFEYFSETQRNKGNFPGRFSGRQFSNSRSEMNVSTLELGDSALYLCASSRPRVGETQYFGPGTRLLVL.

The chain uses TRBV5-1 and TRBJ1-6, with 8 positions matching TRBD1. Germline lookup yields CDR1 SGHRS and CDR2 YFSETQ. V gave up 3 bases and J gave up 9 bases; unmatched junction bases: 5. CDR3 size: 14 residues. CDR3 sequence reads: CASSSTGGSSPLHF. CDR3 bases: TGCGCCAGCAGCTCCACAGGGGGTTCTTCACCCCTCCACTTT.

CDR3 amino acids: CASTLYPGQGPPSGANVLTF. CDR3 in DNA: TGTGCCAGCACCTTGTATCCGGGACAGGGTCCACCCTCTGGGGCCAACGTCCTGACTTTC. This chain links TRBV4-2 with TRBJ2-6; TRBD1 aligns across 9 bases. Trimming cost V 7 bases and J 0 bases; bases outside gene matches: 16. The germline CDR1 and CDR2 sequences are LGHNA and YNFKEQ. CDR3 length: 20 residues.

V gene TRBV19 combines with J gene TRBJ2-3; TRBD2 matches at 15 bases. Trimming at V came to 8 bases and at J to 4 bases, leaving 10 bases not matched to a gene. The CDR3 has 17 amino acids. Germline CDR1 reads LNHDA; CDR2 reads SQIVND (reference sequence). The CDR3 sequence: CASGTPGLAGGPDTQYF. The CDR3 DNA follows: TGTGCCAGTGGCACACCGGGACTAGCGGGAGGCCCAGATACGCAGTATTTT.

This clone has just one count. The rearrangement links TRBV5-1 to TRBJ2-2, with 7 bases matching TRBD1. This CDR3 has 14 residues. V dropped 4 bases and J dropped 7; count of bases not matched to a gene: 7. Germline CDR1 and CDR2: SGHRS and YFSETQ. In DNA, the CDR3 is TGCGCCAGCAGCAGGGCAGGGGACAGCGGGGAGCTGTTTTTT. This encodes CASSRAGDSGELFF. The variable domain in full, completed from reference TRBV5-1 and TRBJ2-2, reads KAGVTQTPRYLIKTRGQQVTLSCSPISGHRSVSWYQQTPGQGLQFLFEYFSETQRNKGNFPGRFSGRQFSNSRSEMNVSTLELGDSALYLCASSRAGDSGELFFGEGSRLTVL.

This CDR3 is CASQKRASDRVVTDTQYF. As DNA, the CDR3 is TGTGCCAGCCAAAAACGGGCCTCGGACAGGGTGGTTACAGATACGCAGTATTTT. The rearrangement uses TRBV7-8 and TRBJ2-3, with 8 bases matching TRBD1. Per germline, CDR1 SGHVS and CDR2 FQNEAQ. The CDR3 spans 18 residues. With V trimmed by 8 bases and J by 3 bases, 19 bases remained unmatched.

CDR3 nucleotide sequence: TGTGCCAGCAGTAAACCGGGACTAGCGGGAGCAGATACGCAGTATTTT. This encodes CASSKPGLAGADTQYF. V usage is TRBV27 and J usage is TRBJ2-3, with 14 nucleotides matching TRBD2. Unmatched junction bases numbered 5, after V lost 5 bases and J lost 4 bases. In germline, CDR1 is MNHEY, CDR2 SMNVEV (reference sequence). The CDR3 spans 16 residues.

The gene calls are TRBV3-1 (or the pseudogene TRBV3-2) and TRBJ1-5; D is ambiguous. The CDR3 sequence is 17 residues long. V lost 1 base and J 0 bases, leaving 13 bases between the germline ends. Germline CDR1 LGHDT, CDR2 YNNKEL (reference sequence). CDR3 in DNA: TGTGCCAGCAGCCAAGGACTTGAGGAGGGTAGCAATCAGCCCCAGCATTTT. This codes for CASSQGLEEGSNQPQHF.

V and J are TRBV5-1 and TRBJ2-3, with 9 bases matching TRBD2. V gave up 3 bases and J gave up 3 bases; unmatched junction bases: 2. The CDR3 is 14 residues long. CDR1 and CDR2 (germline): SGHRS, YFSETQ. CDR3 coding DNA: TGCGCCAGCAGCTCGAGCGGGGGGACAGATACGCAGTATTTT. Protein sequence: CASSSSGGTDTQYF.

The V gene is TRBV5-1, the J gene TRBJ2-1, with 10 bases fitting TRBD1. The germline gives CDR1 SGHRS, CDR2 YFSETQ. This CDR3 region has 16 residues. The V segment lost 4 bases and the J segment 0 bases; nucleotides outside the gene matches: 4. As DNA, the CDR3 is TGCGCCAGCAGCCAGGGACAGGGGAGCTCCTACAATGAGCAGTTCTTC. This encodes CASSQGQGSSYNEQFF.

The chain is built from TRBV18 and TRBJ2-1; 8 nucleotides agree with TRBD1. The CDR3 covers 15 residues. The V gene's germline CDR1 is KGHSH and CDR2 LQKENI. The V and J ends lost 1 base and 6 bases, in that order; junction bases with no gene match: 5. CDR3 loop: CASSPRTGLGNEQFF. CDR3 in DNA: TGTGCCAGCTCACCACGGACAGGGTTGGGCAATGAGCAGTTCTTC.

The chain combines TRBV5-1 with TRBJ2-2, with TRBD1 identical over 8 bases. The CDR3 length is 16 residues. Germline CDR1 and CDR2: SGHRS and YFSETQ. V lost 1 base and J lost 7; bases outside the gene matches: 9. The CDR3 DNA follows: TGCGCCAGCAGCTTGATGCAGGGGGCTGGTATCGGGGAGCTGTTTTTT. It specifies CASSLMQGAGIGELFF. Drawing the rest from reference TRBV5-1 and TRBJ2-2, the complete variable domain is KAGVTQTPRYLIKTRGQQVTLSCSPISGHRSVSWYQQTPGQGLQFLFEYFSETQRNKGNFPGRFSGRQFSNSRSEMNVSTLELGDSALYLCASSLMQGAGIGELFFGEGSRLTVL.

The chain joins TRBV9 to TRBJ2-3, with 9 bases that match TRBD2. The CDR3 has 15 amino acids. The V gene's germline CDR1 is SGDLS and CDR2 YYNGEE. V shed 4 bases, J shed 4 bases, and the junction held 7 bases outside the gene matches. The CDR3 sequence is CASSLSGRGADTQYF. The CDR3, as DNA: TGTGCCAGCAGCCTTAGCGGGAGAGGCGCAGATACGCAGTATTTT.

This clone has at least ten counts. J is TRBJ2-3 and V is TRBV29-1, with D possibly being TRBD2 (5 bases). This CDR3 comprises 14 residues. With 6 bases removed from V and 1 base from J, the gap between germline ends came to 14 bases. The germline V gene encodes CDR1 SQVTM and CDR2 ANQGSEA. CDR3 residues: CSVVLRAGTDTQYF. In DNA, the CDR3 is TGCAGCGTCGTCTTGAGGGCCGGCACAGATACGCAGTATTTT.

This clone was observed a single time. The CDR3 DNA is TGTGCCAGCTCACCCCGACAGGGCTCGGATACGCAGTATTTT. Amino acids: CASSPRQGSDTQYF. The gene calls are TRBV18 and TRBJ2-3; 7 positions agree with TRBD1. The germline V gene has CDR1 KGHSH and CDR2 LQKENI. Losses at the gene ends were 3 bases for V and 6 bases for J; bases not matched to a gene: 6. The CDR3 consists of 14 residues.

The chain recombines TRBV18 with TRBJ1-1; D is unresolved. Trimming took 3 bases from V and 1 from J, leaving 12 bases between them. CDR1 and CDR2 from the germline V gene are KGHSH and LQKENI. The CDR3 contains 15 residues. The CDR3 DNA reads TGTGCCAGCTCACCCATCCCCTCAGGGAACACTGAAGCTTTCTTT. Translating it yields CASSPIPSGNTEAFF.

The V and J genes are TRBV5-1 and TRBJ2-7, with D perhaps matching TRBD2 (6 bases). Trimming took off 4 bases at V and 2 bases at J, with 13 bases between the two ends. The CDR3 covers 14 residues. Germline values: CDR1 SGHRS, CDR2 YFSETQ. As DNA, the CDR3 is TGCGCCAGCAGCAAAACCGGGGGAACCTACGAGCAGTACTTC. Its translation is CASSKTGGTYEQYF. Supplemented by reference TRBV5-1 and TRBJ2-7, the full variable domain reads KAGVTQTPRYLIKTRGQQVTLSCSPISGHRSVSWYQQTPGQGLQFLFEYFSETQRNKGNFPGRFSGRQFSNSRSEMNVSTLELGDSALYLCASSKTGGTYEQYFGPGTRLTVT.

The rearrangement uses TRBV7-6 and TRBJ1-5; 7 bases map to TRBD1. Trimming at V came to 5 bases and at J to 5 bases, leaving 9 bases not matched to a gene. Germline V gene data show CDR1 as SGHVS and CDR2 as FNYEAQ. The CDR3 contains 15 residues. The CDR3 nucleotides read TGTGCCAGCAGCCAAGGAACAGGGGAGTATCAGCCCCAGCATTTT. Residues: CASSQGTGEYQPQHF.

The chain uses TRBV29-1 and TRBJ2-7; 12 nucleotides agree with TRBD2. In germline, CDR1 is SQVTM, CDR2 ANQGSEA. The CDR3 runs to 15 residues. J was trimmed by 3 bases and V by 5 bases; bases with no gene match: 8. CDR3 in DNA: TGCAGCGTTTCAACCGGGACTAGCGGGTTCTACGAGCAGTACTTC. This codes for CSVSTGTSGFYEQYF.

CDR3 DNA: TGTGCCTGGAGTGTTGGGGACAGTGCATTCTTC. This codes for CAWSVGDSAFF. This chain uses TRBV30 with TRBJ2-1; 7 bases line up with TRBD1. Germline CDR1 reads GTSNPN; CDR2 reads SVGIG (reference sequence). The length of the CDR3 is 11 residues. Trimming took 0 bases from V and 16 from J; bases not matched to a gene: 6. The entire variable domain, with the rest obtained from reference TRBV30 and TRBJ2-1, is as follows: SQTIHQWPATLVQPVGSPLSLECTVEGTSNPNLYWYRQAAGRGLQLLFYSVGIGQISSEVPQNLSASRPQDRQFILSSKKLLLSDSGFYLCAWSVGDSAFFGPGTRLTVL.

J is TRBJ2-5 and V is TRBV6-1; 9 nucleotides match TRBD2. Germline CDR1 MNHNS, CDR2 SASEGT. Losses at the gene ends were 2 bases for V and 7 bases for J; bases not matched to a gene: 11. The CDR3 is 16 amino acids. The CDR3 protein is CASSERVSGRVGTQYF. Here the CDR3 DNA reads TGTGCCAGCAGTGAAAGGGTTAGCGGGAGAGTCGGGACCCAGTACTTC.

The chain is built from TRBV18 and TRBJ1-5; D is perhaps TRBD1 (6 bases). In germline, CDR1 is KGHSH, CDR2 LQKENI. V was pared by 2 bases and J by 4 bases, with 12 bases between. The CDR3 covers 15 residues. CDR3 region: CASSPSTGKNQPQHF. CDR3 sequence (DNA): TGTGCCAGCTCACCATCGACAGGAAAGAATCAGCCCCAGCATTTT.

The rearrangement uses TRBV30 and TRBJ1-4; D remains unclear. V lost 0 bases to trimming and J lost 4 bases, with 9 bases between them. The CDR3 length is 14 residues. Germline CDR1 is GTSNPN and CDR2 is SVGIG (reference sequence). The CDR3 spells CAWSVGAFNEKLFF. The CDR3 DNA follows: TGTGCCTGGAGTGTCGGAGCCTTTAATGAAAAACTGTTTTTT.

The J gene is TRBJ2-7, the V gene TRBV15; D possibly corresponds to TRBD1 (6 bases). CDR1 LNHNV and CDR2 YYDKDF come from the germline V gene (reference sequence). CDR3 size: 16 residues. Trimming took 2 bases from V and 7 from J, leaving 21 bases between them. This CDR3 is CATSRPHRQDGGEQYF. The CDR3 DNA follows: TGTGCCACCAGCAGACCCCATAGACAGGATGGTGGGGAGCAGTACTTC. The variable domain in full, completed from reference TRBV15 and TRBJ2-7, reads DAMVIQNPRYQVTQFGKPVTLSCSQTLNHNVMYWYQQKSSQAPKLLFHYYDKDFNNEADTPDNFQSRRPNTSFCFLDIRSPGLGDTAMYLCATSRPHRQDGGEQYFGPGTRLTVT.

This chain uses TRBV2 with TRBJ2-2; TRBD1 is a possible D gene (6 bases). V lost 0 bases, J lost 3 bases, and 14 bases lay in between. The CDR3 totals 17 residues. The germline CDR1 and CDR2 sequences are SNHLY and FYNNEI. The CDR3 nucleotides are TGTGCCAGCAGTGAAGCGCTCGACAGGCCCGACACCGGGGAGCTGTTTTTT. Its protein product is CASSEALDRPDTGELFF. Combining the CDR3 with reference TRBV2 and TRBJ2-2 gives the whole variable domain EPEVTQTPSHQVTQMGQEVILRCVPISNHLYFYWYRQILGQKVEFLVSFYNNEISEKSEIFDDQFSVERPDGSNFTLKIRSTKLEDSAMYFCASSEALDRPDTGELFFGEGSRLTVL.

This chain connects TRBV5-5 to TRBJ1-5; D not resolved. The V gene lost 4 bases and the J gene lost 0 bases, with 11 bases spanning the gap. The CDR3 extends over 15 amino acids. Germline CDR1 and CDR2: SGHKS and YYEKEE (reference sequence). DNA of the CDR3: TGTGCCAGCAGCCCCTCGGCGGGTAGCAATCAGCCCCAGCATTTT. Translation: CASSPSAGSNQPQHF.

Only a few counts were recorded for this clone. This chain uses TRBV15 with TRBJ2-7, with 8 bases that match TRBD2. CDR1 LNHNV and CDR2 YYDKDF come from the germline V gene (reference sequence). Trimming cost V 1 base and J 7 bases; bases outside gene matches: 6. The CDR3 consists of 14 residues. In DNA form, the CDR3 reads TGTGCCACCAGCAGAGTTCGAGCGGGAGCTGAGCAGTACTTC. It encodes CATSRVRAGAEQYF.

This rearrangement joins TRBV5-1 to TRBJ1-6, with a weak D call TRBD1 (6 bases). This CDR3 has 12 residues. Germline CDR1 reads SGHRS; CDR2 reads YFSETQ. Trimming removed 6 bases from V and 7 bases from J, with 8 bases in between. The CDR3 here is CASTDRNSPLHF. CDR3 nucleotide sequence: TGCGCCAGCACCGACAGGAATTCACCCCTCCACTTT. Full variable domain (rest looked up from reference TRBV5-1 and TRBJ1-6): KAGVTQTPRYLIKTRGQQVTLSCSPISGHRSVSWYQQTPGQGLQFLFEYFSETQRNKGNFPGRFSGRQFSNSRSEMNVSTLELGDSALYLCASTDRNSPLHFGNGTRLTVT.